Reported below is one T cell receptor (beta chain). Its antigen remains unknown. The entry originates in a study of regulatory T cells in long-lasting Graves disease. Overall study findings and caveats: Persistent patients shared under 3,000 public clonotypes among themselves. Newly diagnosed patients shared fewer, at roughly 1,000. Segments TRBV28, TRBJ1-2 and TRBJ2-5 showed preferential usage in persistent disease.

The TCR beta library used iRepertoire HTBI primers with Arm-PCR amplification of CDR3. TCRdb independently ran MiXCR on the multiplex PCR reads; one entry per CDR3 protein. Of 350,000 to 500,000 distinct CDR3 sequences in the sample, around 15% were seen once. Noted time point: newly diagnosed GD, antithyroid drugs for less than 3 months. RNA from PBMCs was the source of the TCR library. CDR1 is LNHDA and CDR2 is SQIVND in the germline V gene (reference sequence). The CDR3 runs to 14 residues. The ends were cut back, 10 bases at V and 1 base at J, with 16 bases in the middle. These sequences were also reported in another study, on T cells in Graves' hyperthyroidism and ophthalmopathy. In that study: Ophthalmopathy cases were set apart from stable hyperthyroidism by a 13 V-J model.

Sequenced material: peripheral blood mononuclear cells (PBMCs), taken at new diagnosis, from a patient treated with antithyroid drugs. The chain combines TRBV19 with TRBJ1-1; D may be TRBD1 (6 bases). The TCR comes from a woman between 50 and 59 years old with Graves disease. The CDR3 loop is CATYRGLGNTEAFF. In DNA, the CDR3 is TGTGCCACCTACCGGGGGCTTGGGAACACTGAAGCTTTCTTT.